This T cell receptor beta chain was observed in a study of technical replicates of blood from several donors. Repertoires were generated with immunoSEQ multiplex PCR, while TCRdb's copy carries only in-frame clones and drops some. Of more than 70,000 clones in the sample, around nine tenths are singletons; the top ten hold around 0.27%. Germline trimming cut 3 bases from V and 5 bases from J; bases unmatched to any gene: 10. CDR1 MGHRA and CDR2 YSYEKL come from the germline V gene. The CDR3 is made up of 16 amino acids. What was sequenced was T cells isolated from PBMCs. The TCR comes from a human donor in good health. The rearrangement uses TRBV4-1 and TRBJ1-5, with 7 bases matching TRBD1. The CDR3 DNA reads TGCGCCAGCAGCCAGTACAGGGGATCAGCGGATCAGCCCCAGCATTTT. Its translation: CASSQYRGSADQPQHF.